This T cell receptor (beta chain) is from a study of T cell repertoires in cytomegalovirus infection. Study background: Indications of both CMV infection and matching HLA type were provided by public TCR beta signatures. Study results and limitations: HLA-C-restricted, CMV-specific TCR beta clonotypes were dominant ex vivo. Identification of carriers of CMV plus the relevant HLA was achieved through cumulative public TCR beta family frequency.

The CDR3 is made up of 11 amino acids. Trimming stripped 7 bases from V and 6 bases from J, with 7 bases between. TCRdb re-derived calls from the reads in MiXCR, one entry per CDR3 protein. The table shows 250,000 to 300,000 distinct CDR3 sequences, with approximately 22% occurring only once. Turning to this clonotype: Its target is not known.

This receptor was identified in a human donor in good health (CMV status not recorded). Some clones in this sample may be carry-over from other donors' samples. Source: cultured PBMCs, taken from culture after CMV antigen stimulation. This chain links TRBV12-3 or TRBV12-4 with TRBJ2-1; no clear D gene. This CDR3 reads CASTQVNEQFF. The CDR3 DNA sequence: TGTGCCAGCACCCAGGTCAATGAGCAGTTCTTC.